This is a list of T cell receptor beta chains from one sample in a study of cytomegalovirus exposure and HLA in healthy donors. Libraries were prepared by immunoSEQ multiplex PCR; TCRdb keeps only in-frame clonotypes and omits some of them. The sample shows 90,000 to 120,000 clones, over 70% of them seen only once. Sequenced material: PBMCs. These receptors were collected from a man aged 30 to 39 in good health and CMV-seronegative. The CDR3 runs from the conserved cysteine through the conserved F or W. A D gene is named only where the DNA matches it firmly. Size is stated for part of the rows, as once, few or many counts, or as a class when the clone is expanded.

.	TRBV4-1	TRBJ1-3	15	TRBD1	TGCGCCAGCAGGCTGACAGGGGGAAGTGGAAACACCATATATTTT	CASRLTGGSGNTIYF
few	TRBV30	TRBJ2-7	13	.	TGTGCCTGGAGTGAAGGGAGCTCCTACGAGCAGTACTTC	CAWSEGSSYEQYF
few	TRBV5-1	TRBJ2-7	14	TRBD2	TGCGCCAGCAGGCCTCTCCCACTAGCGTCCCTCGTGTACTTC	CASRPLPLASLVYF
.	TRBV5-1	TRBJ1-5	14	.	TGCGCCAGCAGCCCCAGGGGTGGCAATCAGCCCCAGCATTTT	CASSPRGGNQPQHF
few	TRBV6-1	TRBJ2-2	17	.	TGTGCCAGCAGTGCGCCTCTGCTAACAGGTCCCACCGGGGAGCTGTTTTTT	CASSAPLLTGPTGELFF
.	TRBV7-9	TRBJ1-2	14	TRBD1	TGTGCCAGCAGCTTAGTAGGACAGGGTGGGGGCTACACCTTC	CASSLVGQGGGYTF
few	TRBV5-1	TRBJ1-5	18	TRBD1	TGCGCCAGCAGCCCACCGGGACAGGGCACAAGCGGAGGTCAGCCCCAGCATTTT	CASSPPGQGTSGGQPQHF
.	TRBV10-2	TRBJ1-2	14	TRBD1	TGCGCCAGCACTGATCCGGGACAGGGAAGTGGCTACACCTTC	CASTDPGQGSGYTF
once	TRBV15	TRBJ1-2	13	.	TGTGCCACCAGCAGGGACCCAGGGTATGGCTACACCTTC	CATSRDPGYGYTF
.	TRBV6-1	TRBJ2-7	16	TRBD2	TGTGCCAGCAGTGATCGGGGGGGCCCCACTAACTACGAGCAGTACTTC	CASSDRGGPTNYEQYF
.	TRBV7-9	TRBJ2-2	16	.	TGTGCCAGCAGCTGGTGGGGGGGCCAAAACACCGGGGAGCTGTTTTTT	CASSWWGGQNTGELFF
.	TRBV7-6	TRBJ1-1	13	.	TGTGCCAGCCAACGGATAGCGAACACTGAAGCTTTCTTT	CASQRIANTEAFF
.	TRBV13	TRBJ2-7	16	TRBD2	TGTGCCAGCAGCCCCCCCCGAACTAGCGGGAGCTACGAGCAGTACTTC	CASSPPRTSGSYEQYF
.	TRBV5-6	TRBJ1-2	13	TRBD1	TGTGCCAGCAGCCCGACGGACAGGGGGGGGTACACCTTC	CASSPTDRGGYTF
.	TRBV7-2	TRBJ1-1	15	.	TGTGCCAGCAGCTCGAGACTAGGCTTGAACACTGAAGCTTTCTTT	CASSSRLGLNTEAFF
.	TRBV13	TRBJ2-1	11	.	TGTGCCAGCAGCTTAAGTCGGGAGCAGTTCTTC	CASSLSREQFF
.	TRBV10-2	TRBJ2-7	13	TRBD2	TGCGCCAGCAGTGAACCGGGGGGACCCGAGCAGTACTTC	CASSEPGGPEQYF
.	TRBV29-1	TRBJ2-7	12	.	TGCAGCGTTGTTGAGGAGTCCTACGAGCAGTACTTC	CSVVEESYEQYF
.	TRBV7-6	TRBJ1-2	14	.	TGTGCCAGCAGCTCCCTTAGGGGTGTAGAGGGCTACACCTTC	CASSSLRGVEGYTF
once	TRBV6-4	TRBJ1-4	14	TRBD1	TGTGCCAGCAGGGACAGGGGGCGACATGAAAAACTGTTTTTT	CASRDRGRHEKLFF
.	TRBV6-5	TRBJ1-2	13	.	TGTGCCAGCAGTTACTCGGGCTTCTATGGCTACACCTTC	CASSYSGFYGYTF
.	TRBV11-2	TRBJ2-7	12	TRBD2	TGTGCCAGCAGCTTAGGGGGGGGGTCACGGTACTTC	CASSLGGGSRYF
.	TRBV27	TRBJ1-2	13	TRBD1	TGTGCCAGCAAATCGGGACAGGCCTATGGCTACACCTTC	CASKSGQAYGYTF
.	TRBV13	TRBJ2-1	16	.	TGTGCCAGCAGCCTCTCAGGGGTCAGAACCTACAATGAGCAGTTCTTC	CASSLSGVRTYNEQFF
.	TRBV19	TRBJ1-2	12	TRBD1	TGTGCCAGTAGTATCGGGACAGATGGCTACACCTTC	CASSIGTDGYTF
few	TRBV5-5	TRBJ1-2	15	TRBD1	TGTGCCAGCAGCTCGATTGGGACAGGGGGCAGAGGCTACACCTTC	CASSSIGTGGRGYTF
few	TRBV30	TRBJ1-6	12	.	TGTGCCTGGAGTGGGCGGAATTCACCCCTCCACTTT	CAWSGRNSPLHF
.	TRBV7-6	TRBJ1-2	14	TRBD1	TGTGCCAGCAGCCCCCGGGACAGGGTGCATGGCTACACCTTC	CASSPRDRVHGYTF
.	TRBV10-3	TRBJ2-7	15	.	TGTGCCTCGTCAGACATAGGGCAGGGAACCTACGAGCAGTACTTC	CASSDIGQGTYEQYF
.	TRBV7-3	TRBJ2-3	13	TRBD1	TGTGCCAGCAGCCGACAGGGGACAGATACGCAGTATTTT	CASSRQGTDTQYF
.	TRBV28	TRBJ1-5	12	.	TGTGCCATCTCCTATAGCAATCAGCCCCAGCATTTT	CAISYSNQPQHF
.	TRBV20-1	TRBJ1-2	10	.	TGCAGTGCTTTTATCTATGGCTACACCTTC	CSAFIYGYTF
.	TRBV5-4	TRBJ1-1	14	TRBD1	TGTGCCAGCAGCTTGGAACAGGGGATAGGTGAAGCTTTCTTT	CASSLEQGIGEAFF